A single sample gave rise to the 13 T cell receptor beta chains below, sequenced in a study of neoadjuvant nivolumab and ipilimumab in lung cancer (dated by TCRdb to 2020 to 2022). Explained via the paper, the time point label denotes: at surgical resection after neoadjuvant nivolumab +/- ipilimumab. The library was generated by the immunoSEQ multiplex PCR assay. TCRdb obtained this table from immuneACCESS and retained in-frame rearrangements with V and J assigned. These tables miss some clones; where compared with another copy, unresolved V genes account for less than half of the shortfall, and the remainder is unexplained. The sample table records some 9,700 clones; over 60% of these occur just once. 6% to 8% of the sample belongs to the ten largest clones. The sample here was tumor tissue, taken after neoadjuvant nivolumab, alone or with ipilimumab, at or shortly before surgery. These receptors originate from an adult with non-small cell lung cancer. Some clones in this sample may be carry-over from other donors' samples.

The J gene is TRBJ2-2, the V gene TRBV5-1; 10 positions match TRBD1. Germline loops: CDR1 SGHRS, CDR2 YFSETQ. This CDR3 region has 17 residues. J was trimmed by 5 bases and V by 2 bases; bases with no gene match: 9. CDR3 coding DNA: TGCGCCAGCAGCTTAAATCAGGGGACAGGGGTTACCGGGGAGCTGTTTTTT. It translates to CASSLNQGTGVTGELFF. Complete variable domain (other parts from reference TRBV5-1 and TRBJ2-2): KAGVTQTPRYLIKTRGQQVTLSCSPISGHRSVSWYQQTPGQGLQFLFEYFSETQRNKGNFPGRFSGRQFSNSRSEMNVSTLELGDSALYLCASSLNQGTGVTGELFFGEGSRLTVL.

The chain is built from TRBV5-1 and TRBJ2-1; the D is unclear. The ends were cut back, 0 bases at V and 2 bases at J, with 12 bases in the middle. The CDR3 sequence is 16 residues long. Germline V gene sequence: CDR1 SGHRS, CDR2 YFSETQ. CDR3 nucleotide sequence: TGCGCCAGCAGCTTGGGGGCGCCACCCACCTACAATGAGCAGTTCTTC. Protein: CASSLGAPPTYNEQFF.

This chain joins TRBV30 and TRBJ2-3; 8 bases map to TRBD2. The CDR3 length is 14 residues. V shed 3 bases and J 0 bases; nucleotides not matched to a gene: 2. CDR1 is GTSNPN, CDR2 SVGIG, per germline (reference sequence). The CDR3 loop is CAWRLAVSTDTQYF. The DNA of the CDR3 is TGTGCCTGGAGACTAGCGGTGAGCACAGATACGCAGTATTTT.

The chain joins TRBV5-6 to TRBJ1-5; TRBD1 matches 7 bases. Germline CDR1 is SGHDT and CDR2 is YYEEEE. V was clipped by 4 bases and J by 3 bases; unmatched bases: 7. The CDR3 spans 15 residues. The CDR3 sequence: CASSKTGLINQPQHF. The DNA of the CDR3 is TGTGCCAGCAGCAAGACAGGGCTTATCAATCAGCCCCAGCATTTT.

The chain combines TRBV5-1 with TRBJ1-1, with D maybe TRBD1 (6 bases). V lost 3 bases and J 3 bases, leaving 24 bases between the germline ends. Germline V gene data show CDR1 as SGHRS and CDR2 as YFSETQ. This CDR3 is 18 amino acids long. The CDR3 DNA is TGCGCCAGCAGCTCCCCTGGCACAGGGAAAATCGGAGACACTGAAGCTTTCTTT. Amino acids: CASSSPGTGKIGDTEAFF.

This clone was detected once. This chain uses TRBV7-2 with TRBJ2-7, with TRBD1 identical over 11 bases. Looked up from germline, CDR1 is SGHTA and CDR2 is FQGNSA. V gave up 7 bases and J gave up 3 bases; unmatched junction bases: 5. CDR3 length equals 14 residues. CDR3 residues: CASTFGTGGYEQYF. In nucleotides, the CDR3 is TGTGCCAGCACATTCGGGACAGGGGGCTACGAGCAGTACTTC.

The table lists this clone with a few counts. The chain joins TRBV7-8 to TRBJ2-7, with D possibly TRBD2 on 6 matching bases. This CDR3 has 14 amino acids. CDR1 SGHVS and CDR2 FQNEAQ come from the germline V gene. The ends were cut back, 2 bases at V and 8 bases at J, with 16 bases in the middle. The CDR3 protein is CASSLNTGVGQQYF. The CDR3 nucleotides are TGTGCCAGCAGCTTAAACACGGGAGTAGGCCAGCAGTACTTC.

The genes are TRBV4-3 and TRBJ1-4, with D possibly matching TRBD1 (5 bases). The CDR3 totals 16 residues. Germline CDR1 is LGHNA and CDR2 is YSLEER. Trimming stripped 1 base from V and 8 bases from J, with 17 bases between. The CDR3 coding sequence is TGCGCCAGCAGCCAAGCTGGAGGGCAGGGTGGGGAAAAACTGTTTTTT. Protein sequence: CASSQAGGQGGEKLFF.

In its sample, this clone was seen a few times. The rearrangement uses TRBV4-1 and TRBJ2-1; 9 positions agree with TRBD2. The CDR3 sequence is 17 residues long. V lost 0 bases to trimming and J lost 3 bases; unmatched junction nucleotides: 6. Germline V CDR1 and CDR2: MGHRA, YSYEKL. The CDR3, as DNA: TGCGCCAGCAGCCAAGATAGGGGACTAGCTCACTACAATGAGCAGTTCTTC. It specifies CASSQDRGLAHYNEQFF.

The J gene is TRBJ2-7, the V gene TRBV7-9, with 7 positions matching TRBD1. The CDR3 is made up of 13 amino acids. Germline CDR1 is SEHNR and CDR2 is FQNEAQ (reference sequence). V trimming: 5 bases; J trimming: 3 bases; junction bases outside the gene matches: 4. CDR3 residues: CASSRGTVYEQYF. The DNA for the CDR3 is TGTGCCAGCAGCCGAGGGACAGTCTACGAGCAGTACTTC.

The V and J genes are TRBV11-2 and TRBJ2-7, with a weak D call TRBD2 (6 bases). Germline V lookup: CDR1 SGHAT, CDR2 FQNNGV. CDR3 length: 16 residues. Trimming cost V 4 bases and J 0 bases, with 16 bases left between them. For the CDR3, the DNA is TGTGCCAGCAGCTCCTTAAGCGGGCCTCCCTCCTACGAGCAGTACTTC. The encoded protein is CASSSLSGPPSYEQYF.

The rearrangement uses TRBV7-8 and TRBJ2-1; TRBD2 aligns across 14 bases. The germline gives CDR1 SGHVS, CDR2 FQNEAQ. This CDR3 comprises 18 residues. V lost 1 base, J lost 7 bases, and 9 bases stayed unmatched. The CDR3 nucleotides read TGTGCCAGCAGCTTAGTATCGGGGACTAGCGGGAGAGGGAATGAGCAGTTCTTC. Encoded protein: CASSLVSGTSGRGNEQFF.

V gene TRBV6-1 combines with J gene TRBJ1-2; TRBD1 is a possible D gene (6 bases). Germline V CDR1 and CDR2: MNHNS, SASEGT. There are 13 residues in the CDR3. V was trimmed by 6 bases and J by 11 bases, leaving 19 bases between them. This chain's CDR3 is CASSRGPEGRYTF. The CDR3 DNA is TGTGCCAGCAGCCGGGGGCCGGAGGGGAGGTACACCTTC.